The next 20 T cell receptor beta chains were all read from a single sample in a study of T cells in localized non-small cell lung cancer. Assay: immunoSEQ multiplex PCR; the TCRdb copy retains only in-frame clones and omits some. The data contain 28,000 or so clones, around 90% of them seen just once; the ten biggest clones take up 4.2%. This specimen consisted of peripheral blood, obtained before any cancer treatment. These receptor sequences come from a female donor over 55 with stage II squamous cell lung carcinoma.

CDR3 sequence reads: CASSSGTSGHYNEQFF. For the CDR3, the DNA is TGCGCCAGCAGCTCTGGGACTAGCGGGCACTACAATGAGCAGTTCTTC. The rearrangement links TRBV5-1 to TRBJ2-1; 12 bases fit TRBD2. The CDR3 contains 16 residues. From germline, CDR1 is SGHRS and CDR2 YFSETQ. The trim removed 3 bases at V and 3 bases at J, leaving 4 bases unmatched.

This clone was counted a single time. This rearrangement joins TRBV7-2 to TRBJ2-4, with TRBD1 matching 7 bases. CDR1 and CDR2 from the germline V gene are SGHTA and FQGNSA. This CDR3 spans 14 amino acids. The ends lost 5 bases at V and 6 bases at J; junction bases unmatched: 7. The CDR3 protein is CASSPRQGSNIQYF. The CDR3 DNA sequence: TGTGCCAGCAGCCCCAGACAGGGATCAAACATTCAGTACTTC.

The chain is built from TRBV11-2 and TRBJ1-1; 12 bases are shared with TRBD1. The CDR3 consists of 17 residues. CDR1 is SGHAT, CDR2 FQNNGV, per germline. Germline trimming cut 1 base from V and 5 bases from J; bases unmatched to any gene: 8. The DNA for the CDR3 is TGTGCCAGCAGCTTAGGATGGGACAGGGGGCTAAGAACTGAAGCTTTCTTT. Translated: CASSLGWDRGLRTEAFF. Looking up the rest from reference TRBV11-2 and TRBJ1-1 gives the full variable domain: EAGVAQSPRYKIIEKRQSVAFWCNPISGHATLYWYQQILGQGPKLLIQFQNNGVVDDSQLPKDRFSAERLKGVDSTLKIQPAKLEDSAVYLCASSLGWDRGLRTEAFFGQGTRLTVV.

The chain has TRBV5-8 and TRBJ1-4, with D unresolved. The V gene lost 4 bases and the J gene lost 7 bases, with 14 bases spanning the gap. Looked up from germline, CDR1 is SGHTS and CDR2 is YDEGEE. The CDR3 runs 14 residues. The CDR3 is CASSPSDRVEKLFF. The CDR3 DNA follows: TGTGCCAGCAGCCCGTCGGATCGAGTTGAAAAACTGTTTTTT. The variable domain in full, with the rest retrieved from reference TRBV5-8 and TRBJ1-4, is EAGVTQSPTHLIKTRGQQATLRCSPISGHTSVYWYQQALGLGLQFLLWYDEGEERNRGNFPPRFSGRQFPNYSSELNVNALELEDSALYLCASSPSDRVEKLFFGSGTQLSVL.

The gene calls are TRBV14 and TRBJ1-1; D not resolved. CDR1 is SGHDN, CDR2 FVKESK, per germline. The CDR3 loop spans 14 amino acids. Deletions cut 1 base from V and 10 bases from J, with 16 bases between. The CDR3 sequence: CASSQAGGGGGAFF. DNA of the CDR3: TGTGCCAGCAGCCAAGCAGGCGGAGGTGGTGGAGCTTTCTTT.

DNA of the CDR3: TGTGCCAGCAGCTTGGTTGGGAGGGGGACATTGAACACTGAAGCTTTCTTT. It encodes CASSLVGRGTLNTEAFF. The V gene is TRBV5-4, the J gene TRBJ1-1, with a possible D match to TRBD1 (6 bases). The CDR3 covers 17 residues. Looked up from germline, CDR1 is SGHNT and CDR2 is YYREEE (reference sequence). Between the trimmed V and J ends, which lost 0 bases and 0 bases, there was a span of 15 bases.

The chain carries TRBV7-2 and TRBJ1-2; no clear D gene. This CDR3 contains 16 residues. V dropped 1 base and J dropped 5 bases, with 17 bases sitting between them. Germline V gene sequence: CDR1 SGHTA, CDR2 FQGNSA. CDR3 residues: CASSLGALGEGYGYTF. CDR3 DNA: TGTGCCAGCAGCTTAGGTGCTCTCGGGGAAGGATATGGCTACACCTTC.

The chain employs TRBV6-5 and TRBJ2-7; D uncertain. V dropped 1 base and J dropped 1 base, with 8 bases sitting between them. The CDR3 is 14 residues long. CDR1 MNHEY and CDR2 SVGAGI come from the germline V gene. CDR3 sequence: CASSYWGPSYEQYF. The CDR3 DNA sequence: TGTGCCAGCAGTTACTGGGGTCCATCCTACGAGCAGTACTTC.

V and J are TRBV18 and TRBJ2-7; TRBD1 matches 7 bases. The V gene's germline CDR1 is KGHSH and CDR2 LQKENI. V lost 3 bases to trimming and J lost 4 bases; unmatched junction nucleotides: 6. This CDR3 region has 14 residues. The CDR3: CASSPPGTVYEQYF. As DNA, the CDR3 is TGTGCCAGCTCACCTCCCGGGACAGTGTACGAGCAGTACTTC.

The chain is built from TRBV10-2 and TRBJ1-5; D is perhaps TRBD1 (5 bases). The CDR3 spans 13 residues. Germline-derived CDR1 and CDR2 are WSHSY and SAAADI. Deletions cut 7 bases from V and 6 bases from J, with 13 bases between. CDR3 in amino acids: CASKRGDGQPQHF. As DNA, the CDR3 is TGCGCCAGCAAACGGGGGGACGGTCAGCCCCAGCATTTT.

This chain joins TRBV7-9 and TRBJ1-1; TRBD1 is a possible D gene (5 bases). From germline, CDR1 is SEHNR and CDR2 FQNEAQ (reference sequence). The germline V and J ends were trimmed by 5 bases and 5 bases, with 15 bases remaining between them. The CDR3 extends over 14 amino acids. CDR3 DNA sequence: TGTGCCAGCAGCCCCCAGGGTAGGGAGACTGAAGCTTTCTTT. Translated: CASSPQGRETEAFF. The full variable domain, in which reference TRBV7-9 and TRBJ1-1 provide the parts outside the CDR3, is DTGVSQNPRHKITKRGQNVTFRCDPISEHNRLYWYRQTLGQGPEFLTYFQNEAQLEKSRLLSDRFSAERPKGSFSTLEIQRTEQGDSAMYLCASSPQGRETEAFFGQGTRLTVV.

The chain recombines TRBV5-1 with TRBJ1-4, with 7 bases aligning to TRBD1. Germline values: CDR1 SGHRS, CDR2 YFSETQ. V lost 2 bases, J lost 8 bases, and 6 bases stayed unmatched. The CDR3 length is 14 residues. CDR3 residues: CASSFRGAGEKLFF. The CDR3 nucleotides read TGCGCCAGCAGCTTCAGGGGGGCTGGCGAAAAACTGTTTTTT.

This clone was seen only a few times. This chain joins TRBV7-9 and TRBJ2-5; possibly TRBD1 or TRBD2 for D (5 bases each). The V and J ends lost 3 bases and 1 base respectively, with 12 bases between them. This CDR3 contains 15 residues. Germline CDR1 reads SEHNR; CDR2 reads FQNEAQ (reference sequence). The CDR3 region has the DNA TGTGCCAGCAGCTTGAGGCTTGGGGGCCAAGAGACCCAGTACTTC. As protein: CASSLRLGGQETQYF.

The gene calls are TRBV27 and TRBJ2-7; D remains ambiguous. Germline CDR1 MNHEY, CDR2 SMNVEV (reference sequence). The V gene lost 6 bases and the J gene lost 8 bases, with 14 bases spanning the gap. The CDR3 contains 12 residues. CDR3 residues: CASSATAVKQYF. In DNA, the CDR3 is TGTGCCAGCAGCGCTACAGCAGTCAAGCAGTACTTC.

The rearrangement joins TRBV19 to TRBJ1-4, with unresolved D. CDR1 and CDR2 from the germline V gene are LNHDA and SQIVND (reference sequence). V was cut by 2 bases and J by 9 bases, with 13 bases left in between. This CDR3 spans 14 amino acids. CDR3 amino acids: CASSIYRADKKLFF. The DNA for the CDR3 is TGTGCCAGTAGTATATACCGGGCCGATAAAAAACTGTTTTTT.

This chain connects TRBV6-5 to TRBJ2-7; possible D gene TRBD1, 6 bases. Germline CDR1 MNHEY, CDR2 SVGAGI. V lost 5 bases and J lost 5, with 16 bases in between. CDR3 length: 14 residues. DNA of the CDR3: TGTGCCAGCAGTCAACAGGGACAAGGCCACGAGCAGTACTTC. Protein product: CASSQQGQGHEQYF.

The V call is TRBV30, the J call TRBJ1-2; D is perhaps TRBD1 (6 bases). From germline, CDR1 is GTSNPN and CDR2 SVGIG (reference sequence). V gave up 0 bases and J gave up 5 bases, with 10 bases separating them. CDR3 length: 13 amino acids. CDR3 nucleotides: TGTGCCTGGAGTGTAACCAGGGGATATGGCTACACCTTC. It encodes CAWSVTRGYGYTF.

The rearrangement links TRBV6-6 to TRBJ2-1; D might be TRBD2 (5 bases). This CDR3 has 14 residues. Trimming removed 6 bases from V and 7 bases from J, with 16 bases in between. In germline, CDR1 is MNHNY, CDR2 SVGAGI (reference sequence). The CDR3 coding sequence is TGTGCCAGCAGGGAACTAGTGGGCTGGAATGAGCAGTTCTTC. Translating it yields CASRELVGWNEQFF.

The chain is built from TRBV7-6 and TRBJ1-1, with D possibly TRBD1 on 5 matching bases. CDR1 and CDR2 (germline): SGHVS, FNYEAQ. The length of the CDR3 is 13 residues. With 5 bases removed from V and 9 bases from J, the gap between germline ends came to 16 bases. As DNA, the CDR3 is TGTGCCAGCAGCCTAGGGGAGGCAAGCAAAGCTTTCTTT. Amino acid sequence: CASSLGEASKAFF.

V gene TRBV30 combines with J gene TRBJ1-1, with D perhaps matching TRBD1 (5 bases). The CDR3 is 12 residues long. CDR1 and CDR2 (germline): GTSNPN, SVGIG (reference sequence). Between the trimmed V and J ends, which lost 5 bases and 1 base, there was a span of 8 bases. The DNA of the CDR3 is TGTGCCTGGTCCAGGGAGAACACTGAAGCTTTCTTT. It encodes CAWSRENTEAFF. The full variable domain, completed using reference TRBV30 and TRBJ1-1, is SQTIHQWPATLVQPVGSPLSLECTVEGTSNPNLYWYRQAAGRGLQLLFYSVGIGQISSEVPQNLSASRPQDRQFILSSKKLLLSDSGFYLCAWSRENTEAFFGQGTRLTVV.